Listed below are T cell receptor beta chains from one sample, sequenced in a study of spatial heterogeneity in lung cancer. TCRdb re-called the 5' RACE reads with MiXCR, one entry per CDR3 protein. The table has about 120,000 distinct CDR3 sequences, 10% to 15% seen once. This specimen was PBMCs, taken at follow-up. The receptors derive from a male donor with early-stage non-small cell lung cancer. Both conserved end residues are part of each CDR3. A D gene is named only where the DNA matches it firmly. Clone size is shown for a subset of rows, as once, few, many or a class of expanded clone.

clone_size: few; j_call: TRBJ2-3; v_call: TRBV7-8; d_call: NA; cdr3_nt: TGTGCCAGCAGCTTAGTAGGAAAGAGTGATACGCAGTATTTT; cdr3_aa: CASSLVGKSDTQYF
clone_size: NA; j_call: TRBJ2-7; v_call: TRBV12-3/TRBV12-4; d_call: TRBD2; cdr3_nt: TGTGCCAGCAGTTTAGCCCTAGCGGGGGAAAACGAGCAGTACTTC; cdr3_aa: CASSLALAGENEQYF
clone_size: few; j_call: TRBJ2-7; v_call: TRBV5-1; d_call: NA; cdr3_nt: TGCGCCAGCAGCTCGACAGCGTACGAGCAGTACTTC; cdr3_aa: CASSSTAYEQYF
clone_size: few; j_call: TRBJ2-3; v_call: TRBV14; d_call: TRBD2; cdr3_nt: TGTGCCAGCAGCCCAGCTAGCGGGGGGGCCCTAGATACGCAGTATTTT; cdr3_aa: CASSPASGGALDTQYF
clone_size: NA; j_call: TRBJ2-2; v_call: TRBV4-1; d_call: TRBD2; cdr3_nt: TGCGCCAGCAGCCCCATTCGGGGGGGCGGGGAGCTGTTTTTT; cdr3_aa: CASSPIRGGGELFF
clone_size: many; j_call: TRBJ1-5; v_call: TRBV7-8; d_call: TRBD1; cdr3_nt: TGTGCCAGCAGCGCAGGGGCAAGACAGGGGGGCAATCAGCCCCAGCATTTT; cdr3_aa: CASSAGARQGGNQPQHF
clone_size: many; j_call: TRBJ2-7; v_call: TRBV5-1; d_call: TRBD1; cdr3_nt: TGCGCCAGCAGCTCGGCGGGACAGGGGACTCCCGAGCAGTACTTC; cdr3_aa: CASSSAGQGTPEQYF
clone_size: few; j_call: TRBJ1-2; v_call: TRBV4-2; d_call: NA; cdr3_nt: TGTGCCAGCAGCCAACATGGGGAGCTCTATGGCTACACCTTC; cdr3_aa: CASSQHGELYGYTF
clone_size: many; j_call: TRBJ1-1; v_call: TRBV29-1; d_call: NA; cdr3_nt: TGCAGCGCCTTATCCCAGAACACTGAAGCTTTCTTT; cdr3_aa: CSALSQNTEAFF
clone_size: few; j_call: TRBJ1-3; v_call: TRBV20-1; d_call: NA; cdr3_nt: TGCAGTGCTAAAGGGCCTGGCTCTGGAAACACCATATATTTT; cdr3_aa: CSAKGPGSGNTIYF
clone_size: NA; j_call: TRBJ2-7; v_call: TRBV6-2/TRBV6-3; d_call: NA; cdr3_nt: TGTGCCAGCAGTTACCCTCTGGACTCCTACGAGCAGTACTTC; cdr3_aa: CASSYPLDSYEQYF
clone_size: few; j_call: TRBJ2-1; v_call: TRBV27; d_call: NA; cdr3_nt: TGTGCCAGCAACCCGCCTCCCTCGGGGGCCAACTACAATGAGCAGTTCTTC; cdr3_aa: CASNPPPSGANYNEQFF
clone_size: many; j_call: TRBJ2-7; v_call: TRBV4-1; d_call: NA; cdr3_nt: TGCGCCAGCAGCCAAGGTAGTGGGGGGAGGTCCTACGAGCAGTACTTC; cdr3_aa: CASSQGSGGRSYEQYF
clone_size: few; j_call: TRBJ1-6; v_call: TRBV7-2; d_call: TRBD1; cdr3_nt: TGTGCCAGCAGTCCGAACAGGGGGGTCTCACCCCTCCACTTT; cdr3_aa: CASSPNRGVSPLHF
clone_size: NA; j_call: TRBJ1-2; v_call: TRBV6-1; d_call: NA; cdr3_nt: TGTGCCAGCAGTGAAAGCAGGGGAATTGGCTACACCTTC; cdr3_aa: CASSESRGIGYTF
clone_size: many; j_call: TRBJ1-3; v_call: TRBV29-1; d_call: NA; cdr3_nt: TGCAGCGTTGAAGATCGTGCGACAGCTGGAAACACCATATATTTT; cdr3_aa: CSVEDRATAGNTIYF
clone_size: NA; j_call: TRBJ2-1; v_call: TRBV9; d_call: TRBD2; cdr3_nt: TGTGCCAGCAGCGTAGGGACTAGCGAGGGGGGTGAGCAGTTCTTC; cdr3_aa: CASSVGTSEGGEQFF
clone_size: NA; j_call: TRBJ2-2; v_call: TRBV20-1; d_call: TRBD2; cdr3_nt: TGCAGTGCAGCGAGCGGGGAGAACACCGGGGAGCTGTTTTTT; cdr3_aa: CSAASGENTGELFF
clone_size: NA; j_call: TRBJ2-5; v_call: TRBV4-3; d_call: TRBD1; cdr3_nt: TGCGCCAGCAGCCAAGGCAAAGGGGGCGGAGAGACCCAGTACTTC; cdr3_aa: CASSQGKGGGETQYF
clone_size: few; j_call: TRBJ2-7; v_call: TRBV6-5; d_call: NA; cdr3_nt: TGTGCCAGCAAGTCCGGGTACGAGCAGTACTTC; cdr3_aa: CASKSGYEQYF
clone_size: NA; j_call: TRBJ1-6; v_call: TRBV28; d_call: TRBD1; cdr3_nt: TGTGCCAGCTCCGGACAGGGCTCACCCCTCCACTTT; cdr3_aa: CASSGQGSPLHF
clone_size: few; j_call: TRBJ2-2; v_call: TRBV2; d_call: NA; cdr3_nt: TGTGCCAGCGGAGTCGATGGAGGTTACGGGGAGCTGTTTTTT; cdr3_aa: CASGVDGGYGELFF
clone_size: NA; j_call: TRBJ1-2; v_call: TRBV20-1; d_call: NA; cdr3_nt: TGCAGTGCTACCGGGACCTACGTACCCTCCTACACCTTC; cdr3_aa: CSATGTYVPSYTF
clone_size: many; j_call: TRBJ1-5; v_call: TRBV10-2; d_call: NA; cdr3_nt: TGCGCCAGCAGTGAGTCGGGGGGGGTCCAGCCCCAGCATTTT; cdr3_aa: CASSESGGVQPQHF
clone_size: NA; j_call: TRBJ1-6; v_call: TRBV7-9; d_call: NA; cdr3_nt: TGTGCCAGCAGCCTGACTGGAAGTACTCATTCACCCCTCCACTTT; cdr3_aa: CASSLTGSTHSPLHF
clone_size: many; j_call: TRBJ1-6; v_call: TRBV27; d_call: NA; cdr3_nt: TGTGCCAGCAGTTTGGTGATAGGTAATTCACCCCTCCACTTT; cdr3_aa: CASSLVIGNSPLHF
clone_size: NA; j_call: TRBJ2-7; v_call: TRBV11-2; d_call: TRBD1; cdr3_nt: TGTGCCAGCAGCCCCTTTCCCAAAAGACAGGGCTGGTACGAGCAGTACTTC; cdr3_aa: CASSPFPKRQGWYEQYF
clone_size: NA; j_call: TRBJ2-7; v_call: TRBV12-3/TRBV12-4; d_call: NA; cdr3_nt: TGTGCCAGCAGCCAGTTTGCCTACGAGCAGTACTTC; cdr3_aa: CASSQFAYEQYF
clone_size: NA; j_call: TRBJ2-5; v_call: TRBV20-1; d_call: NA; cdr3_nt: TGCAGTGCTAGAGCTCCACAGTACCAAGAGACCCAGTACTTC; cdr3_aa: CSARAPQYQETQYF
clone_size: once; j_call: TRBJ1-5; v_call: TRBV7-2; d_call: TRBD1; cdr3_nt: TGTGCCAGCAGCTCGCGGACAGGTGATCAGCCCCAGCATTTT; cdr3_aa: CASSSRTGDQPQHF
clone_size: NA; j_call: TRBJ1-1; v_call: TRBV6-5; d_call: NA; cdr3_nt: TGTGCCAGCATAAGGGCAGAGACTACGAACACTGAAGCTTTCTTT; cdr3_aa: CASIRAETTNTEAFF
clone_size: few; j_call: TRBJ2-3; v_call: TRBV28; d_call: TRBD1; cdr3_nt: TGTGCCAGCAGTTTAGCAGGGGGCCCTGCGGGAGATACGCAGTATTTT; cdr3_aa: CASSLAGGPAGDTQYF
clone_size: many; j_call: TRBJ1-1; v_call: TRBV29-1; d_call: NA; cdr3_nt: TGCAGCGTTGTTGTGAGTGAAGCTTTCTTT; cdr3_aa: CSVVVSEAFF
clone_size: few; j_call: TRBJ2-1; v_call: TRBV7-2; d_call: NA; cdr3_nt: TGTGCCAGCAGCTTAGGTTGGGCGACCTACAATGAGCAGTTCTTC; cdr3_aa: CASSLGWATYNEQFF
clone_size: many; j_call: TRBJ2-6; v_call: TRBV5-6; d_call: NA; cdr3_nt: TGTGCCAGCAGCTTGTTCCGAGGGGCTGGGGCCAACGTCCTGACTTTC; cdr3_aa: CASSLFRGAGANVLTF
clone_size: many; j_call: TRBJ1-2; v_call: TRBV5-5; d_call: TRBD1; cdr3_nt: TGTGCCAGCAGCTCCTACACTACAGGGGAAACTGGCTACACCTTC; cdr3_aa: CASSSYTTGETGYTF
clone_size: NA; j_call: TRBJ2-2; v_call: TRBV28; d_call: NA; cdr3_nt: TGTGCCAGCACCTCGAGTAACACCGGGGAGCTGTTTTTT; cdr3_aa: CASTSSNTGELFF
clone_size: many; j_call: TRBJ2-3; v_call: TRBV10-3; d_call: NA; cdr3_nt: TGTGCCATCTCGGGGGGCCCGGCTAGCACAGATACGCAGTATTTT; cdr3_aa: CAISGGPASTDTQYF
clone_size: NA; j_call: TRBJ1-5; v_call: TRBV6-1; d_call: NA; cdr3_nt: TGTGCCAGCAGACAGGTCTATAGCAATCAGCCCCAGCATTTT; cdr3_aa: CASRQVYSNQPQHF
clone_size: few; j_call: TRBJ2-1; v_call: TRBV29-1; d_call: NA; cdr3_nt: TGCAGCGTTGAGGCGGCCCAGGGGTCGCGGAATGAGCAGTTCTTC; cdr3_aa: CSVEAAQGSRNEQFF
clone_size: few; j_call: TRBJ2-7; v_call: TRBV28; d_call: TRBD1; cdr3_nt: TGTGCCAGCAACCAGGACAGGCCCTACGAGCAGTACTTC; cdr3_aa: CASNQDRPYEQYF
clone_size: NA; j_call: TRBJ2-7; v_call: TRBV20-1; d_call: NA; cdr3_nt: TGCAGTGCTAGAGACGGGATAAGTATGCTGGGTTGGGAGCAGTACTTC; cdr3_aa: CSARDGISMLGWEQYF
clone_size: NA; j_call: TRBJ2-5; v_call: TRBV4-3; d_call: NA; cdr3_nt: TGCGCCAGCAGCCAGCTAGCTTTCCAAGAGACCCAGTACTTC; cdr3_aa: CASSQLAFQETQYF
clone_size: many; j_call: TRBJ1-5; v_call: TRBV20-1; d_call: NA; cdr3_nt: TGCAGTGCTACCCCAGGGCATAAAGGGAATCAGCCCCAGCATTTT; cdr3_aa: CSATPGHKGNQPQHF
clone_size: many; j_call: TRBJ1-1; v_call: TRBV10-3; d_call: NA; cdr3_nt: TGTGCCATCAGCCCACGTATAGGGGCGAACACTGAAGCTTTCTTT; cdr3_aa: CAISPRIGANTEAFF
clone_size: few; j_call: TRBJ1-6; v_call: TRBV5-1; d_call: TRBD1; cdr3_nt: TGCGCCAGCAGCGCGCCTCAGGGGGCGGCAAATTCACCCCTCCACTTT; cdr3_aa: CASSAPQGAANSPLHF
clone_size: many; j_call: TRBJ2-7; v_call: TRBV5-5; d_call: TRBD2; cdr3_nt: TGTGCCAGCAGCTTCTCCGGGACGGGAGGCTACGAGCAGTACTTC; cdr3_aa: CASSFSGTGGYEQYF
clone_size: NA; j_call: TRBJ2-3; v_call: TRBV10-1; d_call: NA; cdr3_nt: TGCGCCAGCTCAGGGCGGGGACAAGGAGCGCAGTATTTT; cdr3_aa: CASSGRGQGAQYF
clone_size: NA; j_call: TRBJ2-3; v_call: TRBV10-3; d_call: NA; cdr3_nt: TGTGCCGCCCGAAGGGCGGGACAGATCACAGATACGCAGTATTTT; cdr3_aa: CAARRAGQITDTQYF
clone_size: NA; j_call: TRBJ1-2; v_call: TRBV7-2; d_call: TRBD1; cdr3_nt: TGTGCCAGCCGGGGCGCAGGGGGTACTAACTATGGCTACACCTTC; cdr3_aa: CASRGAGGTNYGYTF
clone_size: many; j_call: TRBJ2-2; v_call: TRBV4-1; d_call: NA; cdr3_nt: TGCGCCAGCAGCGAAGCATTTGGAGGGGGCGTCACCGGGGAGCTGTTTTTT; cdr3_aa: CASSEAFGGGVTGELFF
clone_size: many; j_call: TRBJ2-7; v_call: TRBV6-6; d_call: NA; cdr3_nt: TGTGCCAGCACCCCGAGGATACGCTACCACGAGCAGTACTTC; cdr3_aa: CASTPRIRYHEQYF
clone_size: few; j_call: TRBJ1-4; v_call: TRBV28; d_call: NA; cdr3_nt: TGTGTTTCGGAGGGAGTCAATGAAAAACTGTTTTTT; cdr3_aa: CVSEGVNEKLFF
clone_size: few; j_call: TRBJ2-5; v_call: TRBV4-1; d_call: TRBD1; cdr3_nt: TGCGCCAGCAGCTCCAGGGGGTATCGTGGAGAGACCCAGTACTTC; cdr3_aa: CASSSRGYRGETQYF
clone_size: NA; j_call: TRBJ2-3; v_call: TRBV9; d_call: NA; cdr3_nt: TGTGCCAGCAGCGTAGCCGGCACAGATACGCAGTATTTT; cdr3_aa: CASSVAGTDTQYF
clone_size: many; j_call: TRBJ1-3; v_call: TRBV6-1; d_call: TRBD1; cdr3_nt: TGTGCCAGCAGTGCGCAGGGGGCTGGGAGTGGAAACACCATATATTTT; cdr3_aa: CASSAQGAGSGNTIYF